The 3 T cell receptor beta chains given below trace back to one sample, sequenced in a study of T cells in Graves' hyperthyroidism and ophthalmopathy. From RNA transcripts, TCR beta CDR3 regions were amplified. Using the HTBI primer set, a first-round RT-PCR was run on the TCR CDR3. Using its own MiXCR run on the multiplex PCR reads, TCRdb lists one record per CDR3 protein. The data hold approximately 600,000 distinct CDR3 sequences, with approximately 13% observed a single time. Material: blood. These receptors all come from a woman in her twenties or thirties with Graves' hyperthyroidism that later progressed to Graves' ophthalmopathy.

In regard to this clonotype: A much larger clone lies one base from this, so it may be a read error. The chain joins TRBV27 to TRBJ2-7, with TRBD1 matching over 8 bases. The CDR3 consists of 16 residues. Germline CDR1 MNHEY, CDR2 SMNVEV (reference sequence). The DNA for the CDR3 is TGTGCCAGCAGCCCCCTGCGGACAGGGCCATCCTACCAGCAGTACTTC. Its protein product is CASSPLRTGPSYQQYF.

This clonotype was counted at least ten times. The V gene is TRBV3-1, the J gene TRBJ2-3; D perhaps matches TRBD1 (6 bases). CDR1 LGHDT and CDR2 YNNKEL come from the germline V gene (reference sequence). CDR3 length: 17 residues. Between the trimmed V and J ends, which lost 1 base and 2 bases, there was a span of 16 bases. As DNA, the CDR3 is TGTGCCAGCAGCCAAGGGGACACCCTAACAATCACAGATACGCAGTATTTT. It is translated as CASSQGDTLTITDTQYF.

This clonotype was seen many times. CDR3 DNA sequence: TGTGCCAGCAGTTACCAGCTACTCAACAATGAGCAGTTCTTC. It specifies CASSYQLLNNEQFF. The chain links TRBV6-2 or TRBV6-3 to TRBJ2-1; D gene unclear. The V and J ends lost 2 bases and 5 bases respectively, with 10 bases between them. There are 14 residues in the CDR3. CDR1 is MNHEY, CDR2 SVGEGT, per germline.